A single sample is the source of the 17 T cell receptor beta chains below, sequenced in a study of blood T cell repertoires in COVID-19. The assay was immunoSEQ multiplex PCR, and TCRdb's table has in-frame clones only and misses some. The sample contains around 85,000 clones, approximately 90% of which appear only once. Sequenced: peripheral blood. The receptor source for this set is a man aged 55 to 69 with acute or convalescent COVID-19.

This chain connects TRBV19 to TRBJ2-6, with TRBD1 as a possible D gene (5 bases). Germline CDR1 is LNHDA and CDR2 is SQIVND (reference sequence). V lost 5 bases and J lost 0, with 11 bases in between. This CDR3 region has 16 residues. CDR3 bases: TGTGCCAGTAGTGTGGACACGACCTCTGGGGCCAACGTCCTGACTTTC. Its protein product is CASSVDTTSGANVLTF.

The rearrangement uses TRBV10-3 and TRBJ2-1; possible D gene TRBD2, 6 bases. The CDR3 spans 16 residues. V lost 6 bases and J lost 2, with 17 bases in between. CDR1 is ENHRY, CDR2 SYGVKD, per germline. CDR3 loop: CAIRDGAGTAYNEQFF. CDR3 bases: TGTGCCATCAGGGACGGGGCGGGGACTGCCTACAATGAGCAGTTCTTC.

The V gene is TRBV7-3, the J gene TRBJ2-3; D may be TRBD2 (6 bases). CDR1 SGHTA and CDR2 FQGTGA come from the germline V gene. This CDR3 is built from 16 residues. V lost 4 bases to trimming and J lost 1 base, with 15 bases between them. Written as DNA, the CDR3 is TGTGCCAGCAGCTCTCTGGGGGGATTGGGCACAGATACGCAGTATTTT. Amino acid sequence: CASSSLGGLGTDTQYF.

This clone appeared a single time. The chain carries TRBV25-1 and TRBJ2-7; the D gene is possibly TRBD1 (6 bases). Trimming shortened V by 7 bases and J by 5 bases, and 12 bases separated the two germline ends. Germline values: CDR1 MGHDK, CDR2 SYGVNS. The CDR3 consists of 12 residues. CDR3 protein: CASNFGGHEQYF. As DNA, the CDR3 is TGTGCCAGCAACTTTGGGGGCCACGAGCAGTACTTC.

The CDR3 reads CASSYGQQTYGYTF. The DNA of the CDR3 is TGTGCCAGCAGCTATGGACAGCAAACCTATGGCTACACCTTC. The rearrangement uses TRBV5-6 and TRBJ1-2; the D gene is possibly TRBD1 (6 bases). The ends were cut back, 3 bases at V and 4 bases at J, with 13 bases in the middle. This CDR3 contains 14 residues. From germline, CDR1 is SGHDT and CDR2 YYEEEE.

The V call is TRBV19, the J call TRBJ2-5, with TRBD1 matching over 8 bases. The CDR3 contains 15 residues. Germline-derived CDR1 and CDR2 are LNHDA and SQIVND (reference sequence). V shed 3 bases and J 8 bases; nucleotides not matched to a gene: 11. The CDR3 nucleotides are TGTGCCAGTAGTATTGGGACAGGACCCGAGTTTACCCAGTACTTC. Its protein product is CASSIGTGPEFTQYF.

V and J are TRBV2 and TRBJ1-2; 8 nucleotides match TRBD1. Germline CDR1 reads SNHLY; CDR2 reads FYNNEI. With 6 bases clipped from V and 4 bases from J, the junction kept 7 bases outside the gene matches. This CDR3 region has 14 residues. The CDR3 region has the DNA TGTGCCAGCAGGGGGACAGGCATCCTCTATGGCTACACCTTC. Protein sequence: CASRGTGILYGYTF. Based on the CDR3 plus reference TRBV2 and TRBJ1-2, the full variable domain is EPEVTQTPSHQVTQMGQEVILRCVPISNHLYFYWYRQILGQKVEFLVSFYNNEISEKSEIFDDQFSVERPDGSNFTLKIRSTKLEDSAMYFCASRGTGILYGYTFGSGTRLTVV.

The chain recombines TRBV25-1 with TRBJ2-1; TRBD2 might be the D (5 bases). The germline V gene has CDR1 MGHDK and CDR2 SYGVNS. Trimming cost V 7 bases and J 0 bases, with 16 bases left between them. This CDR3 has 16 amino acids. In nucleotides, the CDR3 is TGTGCCAGCACGCCGAGAGTAGCGAACTCCTACAATGAGCAGTTCTTC. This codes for CASTPRVANSYNEQFF.

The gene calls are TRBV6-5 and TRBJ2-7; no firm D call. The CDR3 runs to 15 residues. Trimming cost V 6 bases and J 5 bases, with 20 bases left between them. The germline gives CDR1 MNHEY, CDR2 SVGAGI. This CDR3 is CASSPRPYPVDEQYF. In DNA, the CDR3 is TGTGCCAGCAGCCCCCGTCCTTATCCGGTCGACGAGCAGTACTTC.

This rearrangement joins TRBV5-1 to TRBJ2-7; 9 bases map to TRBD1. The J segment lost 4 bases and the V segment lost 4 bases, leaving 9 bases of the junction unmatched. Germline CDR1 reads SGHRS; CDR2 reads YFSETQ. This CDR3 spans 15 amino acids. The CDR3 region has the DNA TGCGCCAGCAGCCTAGGACAGGGGCCTTCTTACGAGCAGTACTTC. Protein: CASSLGQGPSYEQYF.

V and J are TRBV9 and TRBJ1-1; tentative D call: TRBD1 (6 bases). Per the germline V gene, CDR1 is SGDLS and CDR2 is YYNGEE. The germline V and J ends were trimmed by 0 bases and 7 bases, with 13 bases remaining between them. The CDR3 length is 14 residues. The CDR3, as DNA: TGTGCCAGCAGCGTAGATTGGGAGGGGGGTGAAGCTTTCTTT. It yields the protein CASSVDWEGGEAFF.

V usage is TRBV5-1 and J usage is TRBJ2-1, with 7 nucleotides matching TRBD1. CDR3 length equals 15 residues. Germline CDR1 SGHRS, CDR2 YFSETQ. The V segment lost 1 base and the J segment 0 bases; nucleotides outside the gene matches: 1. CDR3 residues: CASSLPGGSYNEQFF. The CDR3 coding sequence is TGCGCCAGCAGCTTGCCAGGGGGCTCCTACAATGAGCAGTTCTTC. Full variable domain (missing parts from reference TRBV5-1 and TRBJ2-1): KAGVTQTPRYLIKTRGQQVTLSCSPISGHRSVSWYQQTPGQGLQFLFEYFSETQRNKGNFPGRFSGRQFSNSRSEMNVSTLELGDSALYLCASSLPGGSYNEQFFGPGTRLTVL.

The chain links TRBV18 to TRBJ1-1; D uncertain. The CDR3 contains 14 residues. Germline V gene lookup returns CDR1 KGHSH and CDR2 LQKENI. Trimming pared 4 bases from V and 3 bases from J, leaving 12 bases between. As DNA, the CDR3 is TGTGCCAGCTCACTCGGACCCGGGGACACTGAAGCTTTCTTT. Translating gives CASSLGPGDTEAFF.

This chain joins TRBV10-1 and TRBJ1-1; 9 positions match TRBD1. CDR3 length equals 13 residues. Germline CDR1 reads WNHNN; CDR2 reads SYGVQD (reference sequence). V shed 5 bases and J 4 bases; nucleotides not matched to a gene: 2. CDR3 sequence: CASSRTGVTEAFF. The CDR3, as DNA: TGCGCCAGCAGTAGGACAGGGGTCACTGAAGCTTTCTTT.

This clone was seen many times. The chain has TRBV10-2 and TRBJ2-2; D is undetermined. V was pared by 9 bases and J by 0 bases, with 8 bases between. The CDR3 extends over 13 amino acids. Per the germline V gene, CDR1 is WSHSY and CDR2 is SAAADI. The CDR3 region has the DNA TGCGCCAGATTAAATTCGAACACCGGGGAGCTGTTTTTT. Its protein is CARLNSNTGELFF.

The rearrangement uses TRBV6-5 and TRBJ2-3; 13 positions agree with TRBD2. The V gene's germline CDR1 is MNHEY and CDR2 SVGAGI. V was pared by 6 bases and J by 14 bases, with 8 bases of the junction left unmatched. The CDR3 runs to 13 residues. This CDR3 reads CASSGTSGDVGYF. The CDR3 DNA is TGTGCCAGCAGCGGGACTAGCGGGGACGTAGGGTATTTT.

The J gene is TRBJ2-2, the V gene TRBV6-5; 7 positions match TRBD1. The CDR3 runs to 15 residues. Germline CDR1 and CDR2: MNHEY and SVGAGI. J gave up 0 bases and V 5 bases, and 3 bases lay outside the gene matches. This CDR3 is CASSRDSPNTGELFF. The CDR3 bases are TGTGCCAGCAGTAGGGACAGCCCGAACACCGGGGAGCTGTTTTTT.